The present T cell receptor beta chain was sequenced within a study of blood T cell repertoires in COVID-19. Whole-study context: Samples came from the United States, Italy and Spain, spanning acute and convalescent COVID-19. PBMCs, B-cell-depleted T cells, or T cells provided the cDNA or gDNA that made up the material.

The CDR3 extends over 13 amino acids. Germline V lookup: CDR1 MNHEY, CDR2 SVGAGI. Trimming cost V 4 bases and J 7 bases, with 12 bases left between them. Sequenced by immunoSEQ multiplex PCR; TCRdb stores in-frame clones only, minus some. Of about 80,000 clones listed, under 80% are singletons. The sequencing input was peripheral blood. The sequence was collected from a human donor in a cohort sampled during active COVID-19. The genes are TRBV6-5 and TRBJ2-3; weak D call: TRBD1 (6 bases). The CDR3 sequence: CASSSVTGHTQYF. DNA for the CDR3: TGTGCCAGCAGTTCCGTAACAGGGCATACGCAGTATTTT.